The 30 T cell receptor beta chains below were found in one sample sequenced in a study of CD8 T cells in Susac syndrome. Random hexamers were used to reverse transcribe roughly 0.5 to 1 ug of RNA. Using its own MiXCR run on the immunoSEQ multiplex PCR reads, TCRdb lists one record per CDR3 protein. The sample contains roughly 150,000 distinct CDR3 sequences, around 95% of which appear only once. The sequenced material came from CD8+ T cells from PBMCs. These receptors all stem from a human donor with multiple sclerosis.

CDR3 coding DNA: TGTGCCACCTTTTGGGACAGAGCCTACGAGCAGTACGTC. This sequence encodes CATFWDRAYEQYV. This chain joins TRBV24-1 and TRBJ2-7; the match to TRBD1 covers 7 bases. Germline loops: CDR1 KGHDR, CDR2 SFDVKD. The J segment lost 2 bases and the V segment lost 9 bases, leaving 6 bases of the junction unmatched. This CDR3 is 13 amino acids long.

The chain uses TRBV7-8 and TRBJ2-1; D may correspond to TRBD1 or TRBD2 (5 bases each). This CDR3 is built from 13 residues. V lost 8 bases, J lost 7 bases, and 15 bases lay in between. CDR1 SGHVS and CDR2 FQNEAQ come from the germline V gene. CDR3 DNA sequence: TGTGCCAGCTGGGACGGGGTAGTAAATGAGCAGTTCTTC. This sequence encodes CASWDGVVNEQFF.

This rearrangement joins TRBV30 to TRBJ1-2; 7 bases are a match to TRBD1. Germline V CDR1 and CDR2: GTSNPN, SVGIG (reference sequence). The CDR3 spans 14 residues. After removal of 1 base from V and 1 base from J, the junction contained 3 bases not matched to a gene. The CDR3 DNA sequence: TGTGCCTGGAGTGACCGACAGGGTAACTATGGCTACACCTTC. Encoded protein: CAWSDRQGNYGYTF.

This clonotype appeared a single time. The chain has TRBV1 and TRBJ2-6; the table's D call TRBD2 went unverified against the DNA. TRBV1 is termed a pseudogene. This CDR3 is 19 amino acids long. DNA of the CDR3: TGCACCAGCAGCCATCTCGGGACTAGCGGATTCTCTGGGGCCAACGTCCTGACTTTC. Its translation is CTSSHLGTSGFSGANVLTF.

This chain uses TRBV29-1 with TRBJ2-7, with D possibly called TRBD1 or TRBD2 (6 bases each). Germline V gene lookup returns CDR1 SQVTM and CDR2 ANQGSEA. With 4 bases removed from V and 6 bases from J, the gap between germline ends came to 19 bases. The CDR3 is 14 amino acids. CDR3 sequence: CSVGEAGARSEQYF. CDR3 sequence (DNA): TGCAGCGTTGGGGAGGCAGGGGCCCGATCCGAGCAGTACTTC.

This chain connects TRBV19 to TRBJ1-1; no clear D gene. Trimming left V 5 bases short and J 3 bases short, with 10 bases between. CDR1 and CDR2 from the germline V gene are LNHDA and SQIVND (reference sequence). CDR3 size: 13 residues. CDR3 bases: TGTGCCAGTAGTCACGGACCAGACACTGAAGCTTTCTTT. This codes for CASSHGPDTEAFF.

The sample holds a few counts of this clonotype. The rearrangement links TRBV29-1 to TRBJ1-2, with D uncertain. In germline, CDR1 is SQVTM, CDR2 ANQGSEA. V lost 5 bases, J lost 2 bases, and 9 bases lay in between. The CDR3 loop spans 12 amino acids. The CDR3 region is CSVLTDNYGYTF. CDR3 DNA sequence: TGCAGCGTTCTTACAGACAACTATGGCTACACCTTC.

This chain connects TRBV6-2 or TRBV6-3 to TRBJ2-5, with 9 bases lining up with TRBD2. Per germline, CDR1 MNHEY and CDR2 SVGEGT. Trimming removed 6 bases from V and 0 bases from J; junction bases left unmatched: 2. The CDR3 consists of 14 residues. As DNA, the CDR3 is TGTGCCAGCAGAGCGGGGGGCTACCAAGAGACCCAGTACTTC. It codes for CASRAGGYQETQYF.

J is TRBJ2-1 and V is TRBV27; the match to TRBD2 covers 13 bases. Per germline, CDR1 MNHEY and CDR2 SMNVEV (reference sequence). The CDR3 sequence is 18 residues long. With V trimmed by 4 bases and J by 3 bases, 9 bases remained unmatched. CDR3 loop: CASSSPTSGGAGYNEQFF. The CDR3 nucleotides are TGTGCCAGCAGTTCCCCAACTAGCGGGGGGGCGGGCTACAATGAGCAGTTCTTC.

The V call is TRBV5-4, the J call TRBJ1-1; 7 nucleotides line up with TRBD1. With V trimmed by 6 bases and J by 5 bases, 4 bases remained unmatched. Germline values: CDR1 SGHNT, CDR2 YYREEE (reference sequence). The CDR3 runs to 12 residues. This CDR3 reads CASKNRGTEAFF. Here the CDR3 DNA reads TGTGCCAGCAAAAACAGGGGAACTGAAGCTTTCTTT.

The rearrangement links TRBV20-1 to TRBJ1-1; no definite D call. The CDR3 is made up of 13 amino acids. CDR1 is DFQATT and CDR2 is SNEGSKA in the germline V gene (reference sequence). Trimming cost V 1 base and J 1 base, with 7 bases left between them. This CDR3 reads CSARAEGNTEAFF. CDR3 DNA: TGCAGTGCTAGAGCGGAGGGGAACACTGAAGCTTTCTTT.

The V gene is TRBV29-1, the J gene TRBJ2-7; the match to TRBD1 covers 9 bases. V lost 4 bases to trimming and J lost 5 bases; unmatched junction nucleotides: 9. The CDR3 is 14 residues long. Germline CDR1 is SQVTM and CDR2 is ANQGSEA. The CDR3 nucleotides are TGCAGCGTTGTCGACGGGACAGGGTTGGACGAGCAGTACTTC. Its translation is CSVVDGTGLDEQYF.

The genes are TRBV7-6 and TRBJ2-7, with 9 nucleotides matching TRBD2. CDR3 size: 14 residues. Looked up from germline, CDR1 is SGHVS and CDR2 is FNYEAQ. Unmatched junction bases numbered 3, after V lost 1 base and J lost 5 bases. In DNA form, the CDR3 reads TGTGCCAGCAGCTTAGAGGGACTAGCTGACGAGCAGTACGTC. It specifies CASSLEGLADEQYV.

V usage is TRBV12-3 or TRBV12-4 and J usage is TRBJ2-7, with TRBD2 matching over 15 bases. CDR3 size: 16 residues. V lost 5 bases to trimming and J lost 5 bases; unmatched junction nucleotides: 7. CDR3 DNA: TGTGCCAGCAGTGCCTGGACTAGCGGGGGGGCCGACGAGCAGTACGTC. Residues: CASSAWTSGGADEQYV.

The chain couples TRBV21-1 to TRBJ2-7; TRBD1, as called in the table, went unchecked against the DNA. TRBV21-1 is a pseudogene locus. The CDR3 spans 13 residues. The CDR3 DNA reads as TGTGCCAGCAGCAAGGGGGCGGGCTACGAGCAGTACGTC. Its protein is CASSKGAGYEQYV.

The chain carries TRBV6-4 and TRBJ2-3, with 11 nucleotides matching TRBD2. J was trimmed by 4 bases and V by 0 bases; bases with no gene match: 0. Germline-derived CDR1 and CDR2 are MRHNA and SNTAGT. The CDR3 covers 15 residues. This chain's CDR3 is CASSDSSGGADTQYF. Written as DNA, the CDR3 is TGTGCCAGCAGTGACTCTAGCGGGGGGGCAGATACGCAGTATTTT.

The J gene is TRBJ2-7, the V gene TRBV5-4, with D unresolved. V was pared by 0 bases and J by 1 base, with 5 bases between. The CDR3 is 13 residues long. The germline V gene has CDR1 SGHNT and CDR2 YYREEE (reference sequence). The CDR3 reads CASSLDESYEQYV. As DNA, the CDR3 is TGTGCCAGCAGCTTGGACGAATCCTACGAGCAGTACGTC.

V gene TRBV4-2 combines with J gene TRBJ2-5; TRBD1 is a possible D gene (5 bases). The CDR3 contains 16 residues. Germline CDR1 and CDR2: LGHNA and YNFKEQ. Trimming left V 4 bases short and J 4 bases short, with 19 bases between. The DNA of the CDR3 is TGTGCCAGCAGCCCCAGCGATCAGGGAACCTTAGAGACCCAGTACTTC. Translated: CASSPSDQGTLETQYF.

The chain uses TRBV18 and TRBJ2-1, with D possibly matching TRBD2 (6 bases). The CDR3 loop spans 16 amino acids. CDR1 and CDR2 from the germline V gene are KGHSH and LQKENI. V gave up 2 bases and J gave up 6 bases, with 17 bases separating them. The CDR3 spells CASSPIRRGAVNEQFF. Written as DNA, the CDR3 is TGTGCCAGCTCACCAATTAGGAGGGGTGCGGTCAATGAGCAGTTCTTC.

The V and J genes are TRBV19 and TRBJ2-5; TRBD1 matches 11 bases. CDR3 size: 13 residues. Germline CDR1 and CDR2: LNHDA and SQIVND (reference sequence). Trimming took 9 bases from V and 4 from J; bases not matched to a gene: 4. CDR3 bases: TGTGCCAGAGGACAGGGGGCTCGAGAGACCCAGTACTTC. Translating gives CARGQGARETQYF.

The rearrangement links TRBV29-1 to TRBJ2-2; D uncertain. In germline, CDR1 is SQVTM, CDR2 ANQGSEA. V was shortened by 2 bases and J by 4 bases, with 11 bases between the two germline ends. The CDR3 covers 14 residues. Here the CDR3 DNA reads TGCAGCGTTGAATCGGGCCCCGGCACCGGGGAGCTGTTTTTT. The encoded protein is CSVESGPGTGELFF.

CDR3 nucleotides: TGTGCCTGGAGTGGAGTCAGCCAAGAGACCCAGTACTTC. Its translation: CAWSGVSQETQYF. This chain links TRBV30 with TRBJ2-5; D unresolved. CDR3 length equals 13 residues. From germline, CDR1 is GTSNPN and CDR2 SVGIG (reference sequence). The V end was cut by 1 base, the J end by 1 base, with 7 bases between.

V usage is TRBV7-8 and J usage is TRBJ2-5; 9 positions agree with TRBD2. The germline CDR1 and CDR2 sequences are SGHVS and FQNEAQ. The CDR3 loop spans 16 amino acids. The J segment lost 5 bases and the V segment lost 1 base, leaving 8 bases of the junction unmatched. The DNA for the CDR3 is TGTGCCAGCAGCTTAGGATGGAGCGGGGGGACGGAGACCCAGTACTTC. It yields the protein CASSLGWSGGTETQYF.

This chain joins TRBV20-1 and TRBJ1-5, with D perhaps TRBD1 (6 bases). Germline V lookup: CDR1 DFQATT, CDR2 SNEGSKA (reference sequence). CDR3 length: 15 amino acids. V was pared by 0 bases and J by 6 bases, with 15 bases between. CDR3 protein: CSARDLGQRGQPQHF. Here the CDR3 DNA reads TGCAGTGCTAGAGACTTGGGACAAAGGGGTCAGCCCCAGCATTTT.

V and J are TRBV7-9 and TRBJ2-1; D is unclear. Trimming removed 1 base from V and 0 bases from J, with 16 bases in between. CDR3 length equals 18 residues. Germline assignment: CDR1 SEHNR and CDR2 FQNEAQ (reference sequence). The CDR3 here is CASSLVVTPPSSYNEQFF. As DNA, the CDR3 is TGTGCCAGCAGCTTAGTCGTTACCCCCCCCAGCTCCTACAATGAGCAGTTCTTC.

The genes are TRBV6-5 and TRBJ2-1; 7 positions agree with TRBD2. The V gene end was trimmed by 0 bases and the J gene end by 4 bases; junction bases not matched to a gene: 9. CDR3 length equals 17 residues. Germline V gene sequence: CDR1 MNHEY, CDR2 SVGAGI. The CDR3 sequence is CASSYSLGREGYNEQFF. Written as DNA, the CDR3 is TGTGCCAGCAGTTACTCGTTAGGCAGGGAGGGATACAATGAGCAGTTCTTC.

The V and J genes are TRBV29-1 and TRBJ2-2; no clear D. Germline-derived CDR1 and CDR2 are SQVTM and ANQGSEA. The ends were cut back, 5 bases at V and 1 base at J, with 8 bases in the middle. CDR3 size: 13 residues. CDR3 DNA: TGCAGCGTTCCCGCAGAGAACACCGGGGAGCTGTTTTTT. It yields the protein CSVPAENTGELFF.

This chain connects TRBV29-1 to TRBJ1-1; the D gene is possibly TRBD1 (5 bases). CDR3 length: 14 amino acids. The V and J ends lost 2 bases and 3 bases respectively, with 13 bases between them. Germline assignment: CDR1 SQVTM and CDR2 ANQGSEA. CDR3 protein: CSVEFGRGDTEAFF. CDR3 nucleotide sequence: TGCAGCGTTGAATTCGGTAGGGGCGACACTGAAGCTTTCTTT.

The count of this clonotype is one. This sequence joins TRBV12-3 or TRBV12-4 and TRBJ2-5; D uncertain. This CDR3 has 11 residues. Trimming took off 6 bases at V and 7 bases at J, with 9 bases between the two ends. CDR3 coding DNA: TGTGCCAGCAGGGCCGGAAGGACCCAGTACTTC. This sequence encodes CASRAGRTQYF.

The V call is TRBV15, the J call TRBJ2-2, with TRBD2 identical over 15 bases. The CDR3 totals 20 residues. The J segment lost 6 bases and the V segment lost 0 bases, leaving 11 bases of the junction unmatched. Germline CDR1 LNHNV, CDR2 YYDKDF (reference sequence). This chain's CDR3 is CATSRDPKGLAGGNPGELFF. DNA for the CDR3: TGTGCCACCAGCAGAGACCCCAAGGGACTAGCGGGGGGAAACCCCGGGGAGCTGTTTTTT.